This entry lists 7 T cell receptor beta chains sequenced from one sample in a study of blood T cell repertoires in COVID-19. Data came from immunoSEQ multiplex PCR; TCRdb stores just in-frame clones and leaves some out. The repertoire holds about 88,000 clones, with over 70% as singletons. Sequenced material: peripheral blood. These TCRs come from a man at least 80 years old with acute or convalescent COVID-19.

V is TRBV4-1 and J is TRBJ1-1; weak D call: TRBD1 (6 bases). Germline CDR1 is MGHRA and CDR2 is YSYEKL. V lost 2 bases, J lost 4 bases, and 14 bases lay in between. The length of the CDR3 is 15 residues. CDR3 protein: CASSQYTGLTTEAFF. The CDR3 DNA reads as TGCGCCAGCAGCCAATATACAGGGTTGACCACTGAAGCTTTCTTT.

The V gene is TRBV7-2, the J gene TRBJ1-2; 8 bases agree with TRBD1. Germline-derived CDR1 and CDR2 are SGHTA and FQGNSA. The CDR3 is made up of 17 amino acids. The junction had 11 bases not matched to a gene; V was cut back by 3 bases and J by 2 bases. CDR3 coding DNA: TGTGCCAGCAGCTTCGGACAGGGAAGGTTGGTGAACTATGGCTACACCTTC. Its translation: CASSFGQGRLVNYGYTF.

CDR3 residues: CASSRGAAPGGNTIYF. The CDR3 nucleotides read TGTGCCAGTAGCAGGGGGGCCGCGCCGGGCGGAAACACCATATATTTT. V is TRBV19 and J is TRBJ1-3; 7 nucleotides agree with TRBD1. This CDR3 has 16 residues. The ends lost 6 bases at V and 4 bases at J; junction bases unmatched: 12. Germline V lookup: CDR1 LNHDA, CDR2 SQIVND (reference sequence).

V gene TRBV4-3 combines with J gene TRBJ1-3; D not certain. The germline V and J ends were trimmed by 0 bases and 0 bases, with 9 bases remaining between them. Germline CDR1 LGHNA, CDR2 YSLEER. The CDR3 has 16 residues. The CDR3 DNA follows: TGCGCCAGCAGCCAAGATGTTAGGAGCTCTGGAAACACCATATATTTT. Protein: CASSQDVRSSGNTIYF.

This clone was seen a handful of times. The genes are TRBV5-1 and TRBJ1-4; 10 bases are shared with TRBD1. The V segment lost 5 bases and the J segment 6 bases; nucleotides outside the gene matches: 10. Per germline, CDR1 SGHRS and CDR2 YFSETQ. The CDR3 sequence is 16 residues long. DNA of the CDR3: TGCGCCAGCAGGCCCGTGGTTGGGACAGGGGATGAAAAACTGTTTTTT. It codes for CASRPVVGTGDEKLFF. Full variable domain (missing parts from reference TRBV5-1 and TRBJ1-4): KAGVTQTPRYLIKTRGQQVTLSCSPISGHRSVSWYQQTPGQGLQFLFEYFSETQRNKGNFPGRFSGRQFSNSRSEMNVSTLELGDSALYLCASRPVVGTGDEKLFFGSGTQLSVL.

This clone was detected only once. The V call is TRBV7-2, the J call TRBJ2-6, with D unresolved. The CDR3 has 18 amino acids. The V end lost 0 bases, the J end lost 0 bases, and 12 bases lay between the germline ends. Germline-derived CDR1 and CDR2 are SGHTA and FQGNSA. CDR3 DNA: TGTGCCAGCAGCTTAGCGGGCAGTCCTTTCTCTGGGGCCAACGTCCTGACTTTC. Translating gives CASSLAGSPFSGANVLTF.

The chain uses TRBV12-3 or TRBV12-4 and TRBJ1-6; D uncertain. The ends were cut back, 3 bases at V and 8 bases at J, with 8 bases in the middle. The CDR3 has 13 amino acids. The CDR3 spells CASSFGPDSPLHF. The CDR3 DNA reads as TGTGCCAGCAGTTTTGGTCCGGATTCACCCCTCCACTTT.